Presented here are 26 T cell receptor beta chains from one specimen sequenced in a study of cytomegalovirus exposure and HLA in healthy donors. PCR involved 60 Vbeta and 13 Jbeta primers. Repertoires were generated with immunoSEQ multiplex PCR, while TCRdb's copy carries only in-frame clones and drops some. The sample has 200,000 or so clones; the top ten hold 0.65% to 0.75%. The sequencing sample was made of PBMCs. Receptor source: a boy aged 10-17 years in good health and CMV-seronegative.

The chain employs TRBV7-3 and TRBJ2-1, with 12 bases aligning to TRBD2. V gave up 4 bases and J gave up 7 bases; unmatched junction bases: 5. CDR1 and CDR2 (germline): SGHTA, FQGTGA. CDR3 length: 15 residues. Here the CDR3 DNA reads TGTGCCAGCAGCTCGGGACTAGCGGGTTGGAATGAGCAGTTCTTC. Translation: CASSSGLAGWNEQFF.

The CDR3 region has the DNA TGTGCCACCAGCGGGAAAGCGGGGGGACGCACAGATACGCAGTATTTT. Translated, it gives CATSGKAGGRTDTQYF. V and J are TRBV15 and TRBJ2-3; TRBD2 agrees at 9 bases. The V gene end was trimmed by 5 bases and the J gene end by 1 base; junction bases not matched to a gene: 7. Germline V CDR1 and CDR2: LNHNV, YYDKDF (reference sequence). The CDR3 spans 16 residues. The full variable domain, with the rest looked up from reference TRBV15 and TRBJ2-3, is DAMVIQNPRYQVTQFGKPVTLSCSQTLNHNVMYWYQQKSSQAPKLLFHYYDKDFNNEADTPDNFQSRRPNTSFCFLDIRSPGLGDTAMYLCATSGKAGGRTDTQYFGPGTRLTVL.

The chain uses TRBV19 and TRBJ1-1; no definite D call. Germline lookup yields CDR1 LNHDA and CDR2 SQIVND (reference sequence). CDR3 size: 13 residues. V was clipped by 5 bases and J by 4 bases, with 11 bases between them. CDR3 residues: CASSFGRVTEAFF. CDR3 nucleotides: TGTGCCAGTAGTTTCGGCCGGGTCACTGAAGCTTTCTTT.

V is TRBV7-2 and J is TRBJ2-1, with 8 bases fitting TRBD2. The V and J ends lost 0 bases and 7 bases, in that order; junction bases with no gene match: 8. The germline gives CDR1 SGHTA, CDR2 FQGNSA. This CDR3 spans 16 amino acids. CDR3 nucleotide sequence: TGTGCCAGCAGCTTAGCTTACAGCGGGGGTTTAAATGAGCAGTTCTTC. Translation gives CASSLAYSGGLNEQFF.

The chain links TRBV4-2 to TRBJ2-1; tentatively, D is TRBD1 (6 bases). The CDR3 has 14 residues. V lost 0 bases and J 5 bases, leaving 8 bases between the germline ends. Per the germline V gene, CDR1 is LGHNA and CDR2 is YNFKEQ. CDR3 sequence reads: CASSQEGDNNEQFF. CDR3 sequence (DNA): TGTGCCAGCAGCCAAGAAGGGGACAACAATGAGCAGTTCTTC.

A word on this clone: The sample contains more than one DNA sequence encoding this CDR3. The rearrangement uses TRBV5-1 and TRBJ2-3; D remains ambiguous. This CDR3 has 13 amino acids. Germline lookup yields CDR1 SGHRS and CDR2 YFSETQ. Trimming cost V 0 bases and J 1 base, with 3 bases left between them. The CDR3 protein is CASSLAGTDTQYF. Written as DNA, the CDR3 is TGCGCCAGCAGCTTGGCAGGCACAGATACGCAGTATTTT.

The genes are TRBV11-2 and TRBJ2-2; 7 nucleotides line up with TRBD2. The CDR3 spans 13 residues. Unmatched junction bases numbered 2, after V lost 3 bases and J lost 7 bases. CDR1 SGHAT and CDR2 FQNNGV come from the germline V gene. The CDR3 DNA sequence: TGTGCCAGCAGCTTGGGGGGGAGCGGGGAGCTGTTTTTT. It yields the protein CASSLGGSGELFF.

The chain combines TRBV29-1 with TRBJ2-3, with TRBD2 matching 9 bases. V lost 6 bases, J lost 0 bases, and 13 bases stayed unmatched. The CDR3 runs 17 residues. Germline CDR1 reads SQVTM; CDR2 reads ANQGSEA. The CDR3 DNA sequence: TGCAGCGTCGTCCGGAGGGCGGGGGGGTATAGCACAGATACGCAGTATTTT. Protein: CSVVRRAGGYSTDTQYF.

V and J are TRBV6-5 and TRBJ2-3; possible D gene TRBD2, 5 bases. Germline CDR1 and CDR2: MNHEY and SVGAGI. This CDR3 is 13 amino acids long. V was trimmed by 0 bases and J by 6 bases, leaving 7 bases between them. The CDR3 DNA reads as TGTGCCAGCAGTTACTCGAGGGCCGATACGCAGTATTTT. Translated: CASSYSRADTQYF.

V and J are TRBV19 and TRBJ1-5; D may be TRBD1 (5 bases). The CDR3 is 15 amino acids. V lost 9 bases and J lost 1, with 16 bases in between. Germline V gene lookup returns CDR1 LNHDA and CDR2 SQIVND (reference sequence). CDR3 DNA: TGTGCCAGCCAACCGGGGGTACGAAGCAATCAGCCCCAGCATTTT. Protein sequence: CASQPGVRSNQPQHF.

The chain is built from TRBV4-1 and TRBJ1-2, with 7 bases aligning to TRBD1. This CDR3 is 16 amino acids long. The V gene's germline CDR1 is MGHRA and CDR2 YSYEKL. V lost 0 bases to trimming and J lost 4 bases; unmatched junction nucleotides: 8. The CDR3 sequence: CASSQDLTGQSYGYTF. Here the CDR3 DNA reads TGCGCCAGCAGCCAAGATCTCACGGGACAGTCCTATGGCTACACCTTC.

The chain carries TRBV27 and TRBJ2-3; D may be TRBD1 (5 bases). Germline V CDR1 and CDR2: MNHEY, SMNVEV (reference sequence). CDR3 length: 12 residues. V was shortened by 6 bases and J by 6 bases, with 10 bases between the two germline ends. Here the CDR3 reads CASRLGRDTQYF. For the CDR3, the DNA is TGTGCCAGCAGGTTGGGGCGGGATACGCAGTATTTT.

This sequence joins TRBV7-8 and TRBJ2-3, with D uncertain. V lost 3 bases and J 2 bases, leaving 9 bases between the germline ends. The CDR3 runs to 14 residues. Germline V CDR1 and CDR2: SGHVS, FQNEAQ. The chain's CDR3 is CASSFTLLTDTQYF. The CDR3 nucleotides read TGTGCCAGCAGCTTCACCTTACTCACAGATACGCAGTATTTT.

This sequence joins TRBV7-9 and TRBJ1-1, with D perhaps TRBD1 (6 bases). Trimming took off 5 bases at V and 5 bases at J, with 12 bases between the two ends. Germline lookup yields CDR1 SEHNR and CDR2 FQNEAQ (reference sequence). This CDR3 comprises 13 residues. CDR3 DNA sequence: TGTGCCAGCAGCCCGGCAGGGGTGACTGAAGCTTTCTTT. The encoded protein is CASSPAGVTEAFF.

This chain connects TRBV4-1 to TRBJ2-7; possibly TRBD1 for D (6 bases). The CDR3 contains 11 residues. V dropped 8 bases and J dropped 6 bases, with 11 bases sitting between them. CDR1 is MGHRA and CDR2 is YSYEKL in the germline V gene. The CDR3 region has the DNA TGCGCCAGCGGCAGGGGAAGCGAGCAGTACTTC. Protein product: CASGRGSEQYF.

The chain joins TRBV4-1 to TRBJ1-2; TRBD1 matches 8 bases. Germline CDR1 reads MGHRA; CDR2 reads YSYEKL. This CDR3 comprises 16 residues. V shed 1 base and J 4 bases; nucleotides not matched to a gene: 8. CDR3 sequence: CASSQVRGQGGYGYTF. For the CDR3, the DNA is TGCGCCAGCAGCCAAGTGCGAGGACAGGGAGGCTATGGCTACACCTTC.

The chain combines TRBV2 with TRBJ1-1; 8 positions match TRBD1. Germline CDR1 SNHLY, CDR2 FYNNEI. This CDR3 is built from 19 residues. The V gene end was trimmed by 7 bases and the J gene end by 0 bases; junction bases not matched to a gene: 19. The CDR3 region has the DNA TGTGCCAGCACGACGCCAATCGACAGGGGAACGCGTCTGAACACTGAAGCTTTCTTT. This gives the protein CASTTPIDRGTRLNTEAFF.

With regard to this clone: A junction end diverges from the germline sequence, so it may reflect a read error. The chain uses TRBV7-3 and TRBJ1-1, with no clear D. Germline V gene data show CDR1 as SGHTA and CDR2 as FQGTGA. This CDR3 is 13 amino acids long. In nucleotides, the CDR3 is TGTGCCAGCAGCTTCTATAGGAACAGTGAAGCTTTCTTT. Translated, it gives CASSFYRNSEAFF.

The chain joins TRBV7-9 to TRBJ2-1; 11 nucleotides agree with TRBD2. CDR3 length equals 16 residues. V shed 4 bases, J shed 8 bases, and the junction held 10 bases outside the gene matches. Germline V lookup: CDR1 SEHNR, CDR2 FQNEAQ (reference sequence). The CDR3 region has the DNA TGTGCCAGCAGCTCAATAGCGGGGGGGGCCCCCCATGAGCAGTTCTTC. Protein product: CASSSIAGGAPHEQFF. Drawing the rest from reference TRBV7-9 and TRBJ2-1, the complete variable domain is DTGVSQNPRHKITKRGQNVTFRCDPISEHNRLYWYRQTLGQGPEFLTYFQNEAQLEKSRLLSDRFSAERPKGSFSTLEIQRTEQGDSAMYLCASSSIAGGAPHEQFFGPGTRLTVL.

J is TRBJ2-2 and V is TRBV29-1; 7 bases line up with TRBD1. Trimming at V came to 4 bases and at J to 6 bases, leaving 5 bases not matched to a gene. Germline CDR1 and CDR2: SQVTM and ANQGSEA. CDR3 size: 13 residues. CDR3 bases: TGCAGCGTTGCGAGGGGGCAGGCCGGGGAGCTGTTTTTT. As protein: CSVARGQAGELFF.

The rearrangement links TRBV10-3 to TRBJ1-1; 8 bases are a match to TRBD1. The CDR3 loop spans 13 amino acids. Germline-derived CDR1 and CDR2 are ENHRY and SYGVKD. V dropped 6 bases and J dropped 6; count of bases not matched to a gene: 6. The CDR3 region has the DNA TGTGCCATCAGGGCACAGGGGGAGGCTGAAGCTTTCTTT. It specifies CAIRAQGEAEAFF.

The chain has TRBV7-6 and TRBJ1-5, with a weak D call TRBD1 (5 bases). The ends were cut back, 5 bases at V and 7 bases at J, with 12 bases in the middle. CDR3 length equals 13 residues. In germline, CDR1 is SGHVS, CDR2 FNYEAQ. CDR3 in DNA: TGTGCCAGCAGCCCGGGGGGGACGCAGCCCCAGCATTTT. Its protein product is CASSPGGTQPQHF.

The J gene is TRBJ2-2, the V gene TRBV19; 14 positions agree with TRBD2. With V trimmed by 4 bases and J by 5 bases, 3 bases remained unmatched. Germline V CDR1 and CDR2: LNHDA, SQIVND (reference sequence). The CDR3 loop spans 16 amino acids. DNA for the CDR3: TGTGCCAGTAGTACTAGACTAGCGGGGGGGACCGGGGAGCTGTTTTTT. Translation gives CASSTRLAGGTGELFF.

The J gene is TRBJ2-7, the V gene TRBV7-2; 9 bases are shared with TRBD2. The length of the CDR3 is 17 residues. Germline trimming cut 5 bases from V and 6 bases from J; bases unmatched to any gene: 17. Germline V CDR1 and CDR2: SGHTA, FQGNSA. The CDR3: CASSQGVAGARNSEQYF. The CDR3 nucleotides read TGTGCCAGCAGCCAGGGGGTAGCGGGGGCGCGAAACTCCGAGCAGTACTTC.

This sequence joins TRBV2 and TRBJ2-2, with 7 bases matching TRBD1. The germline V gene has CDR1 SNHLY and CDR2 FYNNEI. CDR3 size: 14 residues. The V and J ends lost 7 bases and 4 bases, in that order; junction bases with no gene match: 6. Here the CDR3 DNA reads TGTGCCAGCATAGGGGGCCTTATCACCGGGGAGCTGTTTTTT. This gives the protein CASIGGLITGELFF.

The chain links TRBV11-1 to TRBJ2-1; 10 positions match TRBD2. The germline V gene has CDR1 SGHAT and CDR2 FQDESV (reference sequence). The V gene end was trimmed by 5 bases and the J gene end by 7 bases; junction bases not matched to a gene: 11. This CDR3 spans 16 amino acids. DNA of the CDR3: TGTGCCAGCAGCCGAACCGGACTAGCGGTACGAAATGAGCAGTTCTTC. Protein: CASSRTGLAVRNEQFF.